Shown below are 13 T cell receptor beta chains from a single sample sequenced in a study of cytomegalovirus exposure and HLA in healthy donors. Both 60 Vbeta primers and 13 Jbeta primers went into the PCR. Profiled with immunoSEQ multiplex PCR; TCRdb holds only in-frame clones, not every one. This sample has about 120,000 clones, with approximately 78% found just once. The specimen sequenced was PBMCs. These receptors were collected from a woman between 40 and 50 years old in good health and CMV-seronegative.

This chain joins TRBV10-2 and TRBJ2-7; the D gene is possibly TRBD1 (5 bases). The length of the CDR3 is 13 residues. V was pared by 7 bases and J by 2 bases, with 12 bases between. Germline V lookup: CDR1 WSHSY, CDR2 SAAADI. CDR3 amino acids: CASNQDNAYEQYF. In DNA form, the CDR3 reads TGCGCCAGCAATCAGGACAACGCCTACGAGCAGTACTTC.

This clone was observed once. The V call is TRBV4-2, the J call TRBJ1-2; D is undetermined. This CDR3 is built from 15 residues. V was shortened by 6 bases and J by 1 base, with 15 bases between the two germline ends. Germline V gene lookup returns CDR1 LGHNA and CDR2 YNFKEQ. CDR3 in DNA: TGTGCCAGCAGTCAGCCGGGATCGATTAACTATGGCTACACCTTC. Protein: CASSQPGSINYGYTF.

This rearrangement joins TRBV28 to TRBJ2-5; D not resolved. The DNA end lines up better with TRBJ2-7; the J call may be wrong. The CDR3 is 12 residues long. In germline, CDR1 is MDHEN, CDR2 SYDVKM. For the CDR3, the DNA is TGTGCCAGCAGCCTCGCGGCCTACGAGCAGTACTTC. It specifies CASSLAAYEQYF.

V gene TRBV19 combines with J gene TRBJ2-1; TRBD1 matches at 7 bases. CDR3 length: 15 residues. With V trimmed by 6 bases and J by 2 bases, 7 bases remained unmatched. CDR1 LNHDA and CDR2 SQIVND come from the germline V gene (reference sequence). CDR3 nucleotide sequence: TGTGCCAGTAGCATTGACAGGGTTCCCTACAATGAGCAGTTCTTC. It encodes CASSIDRVPYNEQFF.

V usage is TRBV7-2 and J usage is TRBJ2-5, with 7 bases fitting TRBD1. V shed 3 bases, J shed 0 bases, and the junction held 7 bases outside the gene matches. This CDR3 contains 16 residues. Germline CDR1 and CDR2: SGHTA and FQGNSA. The CDR3 region is CASSFYWTGYQETQYF. CDR3 coding DNA: TGTGCCAGCAGCTTTTATTGGACAGGATACCAAGAGACCCAGTACTTC.

The chain is built from TRBV6-5 and TRBJ1-5, with D uncertain. The CDR3 contains 13 residues. CDR1 and CDR2 (germline): MNHEY, SVGAGI. With 5 bases removed from V and 3 bases from J, the gap between germline ends came to 8 bases. CDR3 DNA: TGTGCCAGCAGTCAGACATACAATCAGCCCCAGCATTTT. Protein product: CASSQTYNQPQHF.

This clone was counted a single time. The chain couples TRBV9 to TRBJ2-7; D ambiguous. V was cut by 2 bases and J by 3 bases, with 12 bases left in between. Germline lookup yields CDR1 SGDLS and CDR2 YYNGEE. The CDR3 loop spans 14 amino acids. The DNA of the CDR3 is TGTGCCAGCAGCGTGGGCCCCCAAATCTACGAGCAGTACTTC. This gives the protein CASSVGPQIYEQYF.

This clone was counted only a few times. The chain employs TRBV18 and TRBJ1-4; D perhaps matches TRBD1 (6 bases). This CDR3 is built from 18 residues. The germline V gene has CDR1 KGHSH and CDR2 LQKENI. The V end lost 1 base, the J end lost 0 bases, and 15 bases lay between the germline ends. As DNA, the CDR3 is TGTGCCAGCTCACCACGGGGGCAGGGGTCGGCAACTAATGAAAAACTGTTTTTT. The encoded protein is CASSPRGQGSATNEKLFF.

This sequence joins TRBV5-1 and TRBJ2-7; 10 nucleotides match TRBD2. Losses at the gene ends were 0 bases for V and 6 bases for J; bases not matched to a gene: 6. Germline V gives CDR1 SGHRS, CDR2 YFSETQ. The CDR3 consists of 15 residues. The CDR3 region has the DNA TGCGCCAGCAGCTTGGGGCTAGCGGGAGTTCTCGAGCAGTACTTC. Its protein product is CASSLGLAGVLEQYF.

The rearrangement links TRBV27 to TRBJ2-7; tentatively, D is TRBD1 (6 bases). This CDR3 comprises 15 residues. Germline CDR1 and CDR2: MNHEY and SMNVEV (reference sequence). V lost 5 bases to trimming and J lost 6 bases, with 20 bases between them. The CDR3 DNA reads as TGTGCCAGCAGTACATCAGGGGCCCCGGGGAGCGAGCAGTACTTC. The encoded protein is CASSTSGAPGSEQYF.

V gene TRBV6-5 combines with J gene TRBJ2-7; 9 bases align to TRBD1. With 5 bases clipped from V and 0 bases from J, the junction kept 5 bases outside the gene matches. The germline V gene encodes CDR1 MNHEY and CDR2 SVGAGI. The length of the CDR3 is 15 residues. The CDR3 loop reads CASSSYRGLSYEQYF. In DNA form, the CDR3 reads TGTGCCAGCAGTAGCTACAGGGGGCTCTCCTACGAGCAGTACTTC.

The chain carries TRBV9 and TRBJ2-5; 10 positions match TRBD2. Germline CDR1 reads SGDLS; CDR2 reads YYNGEE. V shed 3 bases and J 2 bases; nucleotides not matched to a gene: 4. There are 15 residues in the CDR3. The CDR3: CASSAGLAVQETQYF. The CDR3 DNA sequence: TGTGCCAGCAGCGCTGGACTAGCGGTACAAGAGACCCAGTACTTC.

The chain combines TRBV5-4 with TRBJ2-5; TRBD1 matches at 8 bases. In germline, CDR1 is SGHNT, CDR2 YYREEE (reference sequence). V was clipped by 4 bases and J by 2 bases; unmatched bases: 4. This CDR3 contains 14 residues. CDR3: CASSRTGSQETQYF. DNA for the CDR3: TGTGCCAGCAGCAGGACAGGGTCGCAAGAGACCCAGTACTTC.